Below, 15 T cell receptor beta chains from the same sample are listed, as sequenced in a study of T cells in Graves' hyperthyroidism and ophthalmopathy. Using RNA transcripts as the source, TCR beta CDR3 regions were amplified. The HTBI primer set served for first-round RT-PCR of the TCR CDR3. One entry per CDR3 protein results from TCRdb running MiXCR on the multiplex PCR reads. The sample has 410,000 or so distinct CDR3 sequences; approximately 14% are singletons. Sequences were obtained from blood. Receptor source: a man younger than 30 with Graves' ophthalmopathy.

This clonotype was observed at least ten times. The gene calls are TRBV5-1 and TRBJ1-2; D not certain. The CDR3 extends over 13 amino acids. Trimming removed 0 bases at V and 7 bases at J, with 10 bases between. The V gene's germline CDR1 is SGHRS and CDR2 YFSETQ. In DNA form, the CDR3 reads TGCGCCAGCAGCTTGGTTTTTCGTGGTGGCTACACCTTC. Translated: CASSLVFRGGYTF.

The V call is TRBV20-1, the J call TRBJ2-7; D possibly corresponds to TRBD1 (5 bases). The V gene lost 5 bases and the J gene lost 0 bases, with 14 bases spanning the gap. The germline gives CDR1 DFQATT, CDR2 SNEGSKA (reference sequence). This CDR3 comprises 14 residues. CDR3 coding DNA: TGCAGTGCTCAAACGATAGACAGCTCCTACGAGCAGTACTTC. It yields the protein CSAQTIDSSYEQYF.

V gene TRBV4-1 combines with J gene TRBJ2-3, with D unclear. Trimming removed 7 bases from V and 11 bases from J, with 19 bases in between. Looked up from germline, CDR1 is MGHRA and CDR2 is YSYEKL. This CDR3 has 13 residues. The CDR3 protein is CASTEQPSQLQYF. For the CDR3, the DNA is TGCGCCAGCACTGAGCAGCCGTCCCAATTGCAGTATTTT.

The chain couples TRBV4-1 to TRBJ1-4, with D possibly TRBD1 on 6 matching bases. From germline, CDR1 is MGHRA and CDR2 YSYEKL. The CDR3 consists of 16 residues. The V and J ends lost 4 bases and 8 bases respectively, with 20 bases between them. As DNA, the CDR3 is TGCGCCAGCAGCCTCCGGAGTGGGGGGCAAGGAGAAAAACTGTTTTTT. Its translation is CASSLRSGGQGEKLFF.

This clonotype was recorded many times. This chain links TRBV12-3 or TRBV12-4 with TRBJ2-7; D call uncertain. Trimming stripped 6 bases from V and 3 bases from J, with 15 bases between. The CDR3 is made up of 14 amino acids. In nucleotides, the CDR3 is TGTGCCAGCAGGTTAACCCCACCTCGCTACGAGCAGTACTTC. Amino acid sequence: CASRLTPPRYEQYF.

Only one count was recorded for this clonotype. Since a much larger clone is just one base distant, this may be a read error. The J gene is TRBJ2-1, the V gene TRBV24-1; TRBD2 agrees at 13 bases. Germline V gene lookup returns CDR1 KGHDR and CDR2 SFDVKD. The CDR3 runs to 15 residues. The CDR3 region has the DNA TGTGCCACCAGGACTAGCGGGGGGTCCCACAATGAGCAGTCCTTC. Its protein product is CATRTSGGSHNEQSF.

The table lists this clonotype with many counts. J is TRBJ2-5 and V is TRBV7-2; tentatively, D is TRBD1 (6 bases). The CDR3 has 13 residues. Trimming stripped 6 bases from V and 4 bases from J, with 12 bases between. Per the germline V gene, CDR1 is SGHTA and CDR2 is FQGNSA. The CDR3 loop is CASSYTGSETQYF. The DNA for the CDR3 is TGTGCCAGCAGTTACACAGGGTCAGAGACCCAGTACTTC.

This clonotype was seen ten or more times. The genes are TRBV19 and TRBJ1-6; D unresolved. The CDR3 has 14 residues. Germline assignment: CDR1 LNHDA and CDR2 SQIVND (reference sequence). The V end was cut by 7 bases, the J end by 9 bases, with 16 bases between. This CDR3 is CASTTTDTSSPLHF. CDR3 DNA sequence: TGTGCCAGTACCACAACGGATACCAGTTCACCCCTCCACTTT.

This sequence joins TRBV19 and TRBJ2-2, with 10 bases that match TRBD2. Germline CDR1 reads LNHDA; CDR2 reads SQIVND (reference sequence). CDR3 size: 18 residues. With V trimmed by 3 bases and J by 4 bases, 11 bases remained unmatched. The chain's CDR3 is CASSIRLAGVQATGELFF. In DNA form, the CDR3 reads TGTGCCAGTAGTATTCGGCTAGCGGGAGTCCAAGCCACCGGGGAGCTGTTTTTT.

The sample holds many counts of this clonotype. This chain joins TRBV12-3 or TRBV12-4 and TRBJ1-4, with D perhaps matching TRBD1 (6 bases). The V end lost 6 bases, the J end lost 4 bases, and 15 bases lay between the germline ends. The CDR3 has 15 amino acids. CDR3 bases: TGTGCCAGCAGGCGAACAGGGTCCGGTAATGAAAAACTGTTTTTT. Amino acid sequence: CASRRTGSGNEKLFF.

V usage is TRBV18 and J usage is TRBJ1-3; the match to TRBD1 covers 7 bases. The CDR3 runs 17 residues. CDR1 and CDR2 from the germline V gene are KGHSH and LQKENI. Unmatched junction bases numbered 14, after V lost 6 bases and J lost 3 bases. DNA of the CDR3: TGTGCCAGCTCTCCGACGACGCAGGGGGGAATTGGAAACACCATATATTTT. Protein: CASSPTTQGGIGNTIYF.

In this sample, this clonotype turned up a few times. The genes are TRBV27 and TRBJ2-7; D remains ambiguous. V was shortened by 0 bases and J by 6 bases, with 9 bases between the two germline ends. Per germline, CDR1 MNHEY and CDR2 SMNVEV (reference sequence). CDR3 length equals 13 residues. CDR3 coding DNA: TGTGCCAGCAGTTTATCCCCCCGGCGCGAGCAGTACTTC. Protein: CASSLSPRREQYF.

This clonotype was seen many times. The CDR3 DNA reads TGCAGTGTGGCCCCTGAAGCTTTCTTT. This gives the protein CSVAPEAFF. This sequence joins TRBV20-1 and TRBJ1-1, with D hard to call. This CDR3 comprises 9 residues. From germline, CDR1 is DFQATT and CDR2 SNEGSKA (reference sequence). V was cut by 7 bases and J by 6 bases, with 6 bases left in between.

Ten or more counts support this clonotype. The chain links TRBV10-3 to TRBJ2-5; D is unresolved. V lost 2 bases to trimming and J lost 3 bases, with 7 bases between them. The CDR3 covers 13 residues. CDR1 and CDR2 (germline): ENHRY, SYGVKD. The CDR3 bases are TGTGCCATCAGTGAGCTGGTGGAAGAGACCCAGTACTTC. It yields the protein CAISELVEETQYF.

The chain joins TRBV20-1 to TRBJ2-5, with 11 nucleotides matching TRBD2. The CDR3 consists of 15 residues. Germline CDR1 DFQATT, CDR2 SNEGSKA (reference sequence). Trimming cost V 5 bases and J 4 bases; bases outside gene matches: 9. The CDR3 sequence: CSAPWTSGRGETQYF. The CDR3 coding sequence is TGCAGTGCTCCCTGGACTAGCGGGCGGGGAGAGACCCAGTACTTC.